This T cell receptor beta chain was identified during a study of cytomegalovirus exposure and HLA in healthy donors. The study, taken as a whole, reports: According to the study, some 160 TCR beta chains were cytomegalovirus-associated. First-cohort TCR clusters were later found to tend to co-occur in the approximately 110 validation repertoires.

As to this clone: The antigen is unknown.

Profiling relied on immunoSEQ multiplex PCR, and the TCRdb table lists in-frame clones only, not all of them. The data hold fewer than 350,000 clones, with roughly 90% observed a single time. The sample consisted of PBMCs. The TCR comes from a woman between 18 and 30 years old in good health and CMV-seronegative.

The CDR3 is CASSRTSDEQYF. CDR3 coding DNA: TGTGCCAGCAGTCGGACTAGCGACGAGCAGTACTTC. The rearrangement links TRBV6-5 to TRBJ2-7; 9 nucleotides agree with TRBD2. Germline CDR1 and CDR2: MNHEY and SVGAGI. There are 12 residues in the CDR3. With 5 bases clipped from V and 5 bases from J, the junction kept 1 base outside the gene matches.